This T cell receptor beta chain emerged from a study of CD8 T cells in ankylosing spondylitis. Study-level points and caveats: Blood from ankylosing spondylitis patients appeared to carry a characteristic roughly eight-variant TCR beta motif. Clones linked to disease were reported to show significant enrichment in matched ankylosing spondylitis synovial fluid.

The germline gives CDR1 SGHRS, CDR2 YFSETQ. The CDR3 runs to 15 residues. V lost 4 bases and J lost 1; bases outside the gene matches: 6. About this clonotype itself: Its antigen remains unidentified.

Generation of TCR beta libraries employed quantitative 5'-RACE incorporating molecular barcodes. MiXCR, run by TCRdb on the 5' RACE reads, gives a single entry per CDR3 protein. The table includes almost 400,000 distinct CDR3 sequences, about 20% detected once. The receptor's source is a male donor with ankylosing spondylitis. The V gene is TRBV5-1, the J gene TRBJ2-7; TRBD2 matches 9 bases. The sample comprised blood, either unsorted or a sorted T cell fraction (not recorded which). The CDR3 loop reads CASSILAGRSYEQYF. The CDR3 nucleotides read TGCGCCAGCAGCATTCTAGCGGGGCGGTCCTACGAGCAGTACTTC.